This T cell receptor (beta chain) derives from a study of blood T cells in healthy people across ages. Study-wide results and caveats: From one million sequenced T cells, diversity estimates were lower bounds.

This clonotype was seen a handful of times. The antigen remains unidentified. With a J-beta primer mix and a sample-barcoded 5' primer, a second PCR ran about 6 to 11 cycles. TCRdb analysed the 5' RACE reads with MiXCR anew, one entry per CDR3 protein. The data show 700,000 to 800,000 distinct CDR3 sequences, roughly 43% seen once. Germline V lookup: CDR1 SGHTA, CDR2 FQGTGA. Trimming cost V 5 bases and J 7 bases, with 21 bases left between them. CDR3 length: 15 amino acids. The chain couples TRBV7-3 to TRBJ2-7; D unclear. The source is an older woman in good health. The sequenced sample consisted of blood. The CDR3 loop reads CASSPSRQLYNEQYF. CDR3 coding DNA: TGTGCCAGCAGCCCCTCCCGGCAGCTTTACAATGAGCAGTACTTC. Full variable domain (remainder filled in from reference TRBV7-3 and TRBJ2-7): GAGVSQTPSNKVTEKGKYVELRCDPISGHTALYWYRQSLGQGPEFLIYFQGTGAADDSGLPNDRFFAVRPEGSVSTLKIQRTERGDSAVYLCASSPSRQLYNEQYFGPGTRLTVT.